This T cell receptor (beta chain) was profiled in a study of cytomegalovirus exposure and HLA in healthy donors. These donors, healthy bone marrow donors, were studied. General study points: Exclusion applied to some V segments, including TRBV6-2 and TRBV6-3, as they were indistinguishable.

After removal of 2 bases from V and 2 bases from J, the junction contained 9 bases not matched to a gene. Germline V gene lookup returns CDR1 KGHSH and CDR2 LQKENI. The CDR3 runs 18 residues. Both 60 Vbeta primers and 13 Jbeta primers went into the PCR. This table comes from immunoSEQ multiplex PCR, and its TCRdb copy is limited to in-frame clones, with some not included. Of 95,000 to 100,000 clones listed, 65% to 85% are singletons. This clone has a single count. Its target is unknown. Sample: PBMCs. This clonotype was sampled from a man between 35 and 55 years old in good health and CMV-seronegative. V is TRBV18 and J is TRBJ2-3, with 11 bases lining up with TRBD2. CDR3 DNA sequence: TGTGCCAGCTCACCATATATGGCTAGCGGGGGGTCCACAGATACGCAGTATTTT. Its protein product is CASSPYMASGGSTDTQYF.